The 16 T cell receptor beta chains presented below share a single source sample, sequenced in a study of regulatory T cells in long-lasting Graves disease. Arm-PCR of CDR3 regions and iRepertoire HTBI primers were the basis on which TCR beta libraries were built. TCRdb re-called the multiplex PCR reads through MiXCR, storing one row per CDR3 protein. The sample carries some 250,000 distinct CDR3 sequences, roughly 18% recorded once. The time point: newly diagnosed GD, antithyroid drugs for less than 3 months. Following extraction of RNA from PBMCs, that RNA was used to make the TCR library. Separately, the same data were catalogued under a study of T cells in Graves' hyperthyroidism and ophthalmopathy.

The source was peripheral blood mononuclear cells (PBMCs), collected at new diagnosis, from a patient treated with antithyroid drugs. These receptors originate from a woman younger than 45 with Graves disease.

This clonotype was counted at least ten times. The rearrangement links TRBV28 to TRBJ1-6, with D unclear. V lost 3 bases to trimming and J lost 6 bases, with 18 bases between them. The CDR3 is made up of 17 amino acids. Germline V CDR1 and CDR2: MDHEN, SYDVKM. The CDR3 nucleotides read TGTGCCAGCAGTTTTGGGCCTCCGGGAAACCTTAATTCACCCCTCCACTTT. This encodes CASSFGPPGNLNSPLHF. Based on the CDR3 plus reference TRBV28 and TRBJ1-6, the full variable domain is DVKVTQSSRYLVKRTGEKVFLECVQDMDHENMFWYRQDPGLGLRLIYFSYDVKMKEKGDIPEGYSVSREKKERFSLILESASTNQTSMYLCASSFGPPGNLNSPLHFGNGTRLTVT.

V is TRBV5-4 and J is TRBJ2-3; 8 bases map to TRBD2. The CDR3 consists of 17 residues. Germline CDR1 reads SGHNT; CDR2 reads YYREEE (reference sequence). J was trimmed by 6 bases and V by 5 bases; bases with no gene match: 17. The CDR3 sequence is CASRDGLKAGAADTQYF. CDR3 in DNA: TGTGCCAGCAGGGACGGGTTGAAAGCGGGGGCCGCCGATACGCAGTATTTT.

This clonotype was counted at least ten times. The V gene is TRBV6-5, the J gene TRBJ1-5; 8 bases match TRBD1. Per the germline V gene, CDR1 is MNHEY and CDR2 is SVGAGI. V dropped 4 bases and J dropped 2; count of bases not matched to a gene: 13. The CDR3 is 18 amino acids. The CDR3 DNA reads TGTGCCAGCAGTTCTTCAATCCCAGGGGGCACGGGCAATCAGCCCCAGCATTTT. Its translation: CASSSSIPGGTGNQPQHF.

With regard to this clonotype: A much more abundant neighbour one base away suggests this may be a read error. In DNA form, the CDR3 reads TGTGCCAGCAGTAAGGGTAGAGGACAGGGGGCGTTCGAGCAGTACTTC. Residues: CASSKGRGQGAFEQYF. The V and J genes are TRBV12-3 or TRBV12-4 and TRBJ2-3, with 11 bases that match TRBD1. The better agreement between TRBJ2-7 and the DNA end casts doubt on the J call. The CDR3 contains 16 residues.

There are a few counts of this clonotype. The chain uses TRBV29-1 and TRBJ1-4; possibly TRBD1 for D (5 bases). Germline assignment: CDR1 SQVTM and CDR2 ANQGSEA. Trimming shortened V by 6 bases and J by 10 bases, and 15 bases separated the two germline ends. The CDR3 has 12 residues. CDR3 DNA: TGCAGCGTCCGGGAGGGGCGTGGAAAACTGTTTTTT. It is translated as CSVREGRGKLFF.

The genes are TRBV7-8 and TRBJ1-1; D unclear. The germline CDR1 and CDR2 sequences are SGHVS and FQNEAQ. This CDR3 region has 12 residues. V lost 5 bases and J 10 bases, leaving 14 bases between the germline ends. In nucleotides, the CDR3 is TGTGCCAGCAGCGCAACAGAACGGGGAGCTTTCTTT. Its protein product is CASSATERGAFF.

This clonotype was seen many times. This CDR3 is CSARDEGTDGYTF. The CDR3 bases are TGCAGTGCTAGAGATGAGGGGACAGATGGCTACACCTTC. The rearrangement uses TRBV20-1 and TRBJ1-2; 7 bases fit TRBD1. In germline, CDR1 is DFQATT, CDR2 SNEGSKA (reference sequence). V shed 0 bases and J 6 bases; nucleotides not matched to a gene: 4. CDR3 length equals 13 residues.

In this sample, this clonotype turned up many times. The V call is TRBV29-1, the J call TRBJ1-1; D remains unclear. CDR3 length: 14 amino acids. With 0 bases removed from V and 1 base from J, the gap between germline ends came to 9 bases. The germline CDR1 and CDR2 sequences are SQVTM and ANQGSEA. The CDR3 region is CSVEDAGENTEAFF. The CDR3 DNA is TGCAGCGTTGAAGACGCTGGGGAGAACACTGAAGCTTTCTTT.

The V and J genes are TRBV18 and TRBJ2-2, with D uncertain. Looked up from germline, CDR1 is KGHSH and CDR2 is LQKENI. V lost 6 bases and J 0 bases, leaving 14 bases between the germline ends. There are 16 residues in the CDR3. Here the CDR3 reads CASSPISRTNTGELFF. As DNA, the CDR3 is TGTGCCAGCTCCCCGATATCCCGAACGAACACCGGGGAGCTGTTTTTT.

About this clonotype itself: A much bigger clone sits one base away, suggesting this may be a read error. CDR3: CASSMVNGGLAKNIQYF. As DNA, the CDR3 is TGTGCCAGTAGTATGGTTAACGGGGGGCTAGCCAAAAACATTCAGTACTTC. The gene calls are TRBV19 and TRBJ2-4; the D gene is possibly TRBD2 (7 bases). Germline V gene lookup returns CDR1 LNHDA and CDR2 SQIVND (reference sequence). The ends were cut back, 3 bases at V and 0 bases at J, with 15 bases in the middle. The CDR3 is made up of 17 amino acids. Filled out from reference TRBV19 and TRBJ2-4, the complete variable domain reads DGGITQSPKYLFRKEGQNVTLSCEQNLNHDAMYWYRQDPGQGLRLIYYSQIVNDFQKGDIAEGYSVSREKKESFPLTVTSAQKNPTAFYLCASSMVNGGLAKNIQYFGAGTRLSVL.

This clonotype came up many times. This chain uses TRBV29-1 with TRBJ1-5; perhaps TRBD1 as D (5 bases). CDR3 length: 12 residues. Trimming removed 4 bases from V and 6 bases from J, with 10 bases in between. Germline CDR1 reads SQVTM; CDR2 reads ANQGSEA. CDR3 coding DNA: TGCAGCGTTGGGGGGGGAGGTCAGCCCCAGCATTTT. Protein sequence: CSVGGGGQPQHF.

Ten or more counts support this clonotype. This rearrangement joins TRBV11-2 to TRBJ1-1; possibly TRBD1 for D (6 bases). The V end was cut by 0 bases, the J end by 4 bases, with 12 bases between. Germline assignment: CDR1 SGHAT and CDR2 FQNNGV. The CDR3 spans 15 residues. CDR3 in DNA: TGTGCCAGCAGCTTAGATCTACAGGGACTCACTGAAGCTTTCTTT. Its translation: CASSLDLQGLTEAFF.

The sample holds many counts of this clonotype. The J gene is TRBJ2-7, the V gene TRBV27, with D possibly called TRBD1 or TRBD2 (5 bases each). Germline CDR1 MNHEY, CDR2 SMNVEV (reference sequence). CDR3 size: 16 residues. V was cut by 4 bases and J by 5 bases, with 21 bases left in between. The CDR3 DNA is TGTGCCAGCAGTTCCCTTCAGGGTGGCGGGTCCCACGAGCAGTACTTC. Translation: CASSSLQGGGSHEQYF.

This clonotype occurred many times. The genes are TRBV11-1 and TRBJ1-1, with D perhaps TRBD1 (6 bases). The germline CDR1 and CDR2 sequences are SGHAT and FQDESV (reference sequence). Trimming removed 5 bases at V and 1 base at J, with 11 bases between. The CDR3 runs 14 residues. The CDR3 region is CASSPQGQNTEAFF. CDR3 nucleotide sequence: TGTGCCAGCAGCCCCCAGGGACAGAACACTGAAGCTTTCTTT.

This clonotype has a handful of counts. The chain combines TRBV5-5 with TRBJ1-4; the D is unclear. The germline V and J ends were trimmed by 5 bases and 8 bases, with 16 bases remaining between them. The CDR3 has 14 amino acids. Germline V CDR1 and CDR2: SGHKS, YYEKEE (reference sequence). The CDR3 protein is CASSLRLVQEKLFF. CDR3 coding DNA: TGTGCCAGCAGTCTCCGTTTGGTGCAAGAAAAACTGTTTTTT.

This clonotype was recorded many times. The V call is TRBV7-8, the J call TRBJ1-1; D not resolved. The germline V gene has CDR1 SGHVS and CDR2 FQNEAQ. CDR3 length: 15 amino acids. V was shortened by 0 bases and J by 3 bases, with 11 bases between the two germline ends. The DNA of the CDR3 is TGTGCCAGCAGCTTAGCGTCGTTAGGTGACACTGAAGCTTTCTTT. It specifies CASSLASLGDTEAFF.